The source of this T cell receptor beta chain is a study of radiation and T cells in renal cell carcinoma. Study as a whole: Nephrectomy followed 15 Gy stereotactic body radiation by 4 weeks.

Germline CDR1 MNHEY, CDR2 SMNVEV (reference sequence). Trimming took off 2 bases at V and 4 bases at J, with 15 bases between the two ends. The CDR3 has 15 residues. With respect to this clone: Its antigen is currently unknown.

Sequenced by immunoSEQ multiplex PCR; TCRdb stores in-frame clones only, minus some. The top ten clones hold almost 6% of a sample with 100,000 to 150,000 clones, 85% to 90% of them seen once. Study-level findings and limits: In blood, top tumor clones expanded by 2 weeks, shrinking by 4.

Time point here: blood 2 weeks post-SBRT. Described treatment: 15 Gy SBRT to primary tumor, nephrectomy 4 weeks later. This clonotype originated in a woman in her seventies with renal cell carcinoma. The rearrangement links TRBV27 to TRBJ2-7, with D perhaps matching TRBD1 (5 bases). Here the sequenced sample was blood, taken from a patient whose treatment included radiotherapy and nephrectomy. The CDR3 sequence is CASSLDPQGSYEQYF. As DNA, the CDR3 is TGTGCCAGCAGTTTAGATCCCCAGGGTTCGTACGAGCAGTACTTC.